The 26 T cell receptor beta chains listed next were all sequenced from one sample in a study of CD8 T cells in Susac syndrome (dated by TCRdb to between 2018 and 2021). The library relied on the immunoSEQ multiplex PCR assay. RNA was extracted using the RNeasy kit, and about 0.45 to 1 microgram was reverse transcribed with random hexamers. The raw public data were reprocessed by TCRdb itself: fastp quality trimming at Q25, MiXCR clonotype calling, in-frame beta chains only. Duplicate CDR3 protein sequences are folded into a single record with the most common DNA and genes. This sample has 250,000 to 300,000 distinct CDR3 sequences in its table, and 70% to 90% of those were observed once. Of the sample, roughly 0.17% falls within the top ten clones. Specimen: CD8+ T cells from PBMCs. These TCRs come from a human donor with multiple sclerosis.

The chain couples TRBV6-5 to TRBJ2-1, with 10 bases that match TRBD2. The junction had 8 bases not matched to a gene; V was cut back by 6 bases and J by 6 bases. Germline CDR1 is MNHEY and CDR2 is SVGAGI. The CDR3 extends over 15 amino acids. The CDR3 protein is CASRPTGLAANEQFF. Written as DNA, the CDR3 is TGTGCCAGCAGGCCGACTGGACTAGCGGCCAATGAGCAGTTCTTC.

The CDR3 bases are TGTGCCAGCAGTCCGGATTTGATTCAGCAGTTCTTC. This translates into CASSPDLIQQFF. The rearrangement links TRBV27 to TRBJ2-1; D remains unclear. V lost 5 bases and J lost 11, with 13 bases in between. Germline loops: CDR1 MNHEY, CDR2 SMNVEV (reference sequence). The CDR3 is made up of 12 amino acids.

The V gene is TRBV24-1, the J gene TRBJ2-3; the match to TRBD1 covers 9 bases. Germline V gene sequence: CDR1 KGHDR, CDR2 SFDVKD. Losses at the gene ends were 0 bases for V and 5 bases for J; bases not matched to a gene: 5. The CDR3 has 16 residues. CDR3 DNA: TGTGCCACCAGTGATTTGGGGACAGGGCATGGAGATACGCAGTATTTT. Its protein is CATSDLGTGHGDTQYF.

The chain carries TRBV14 and TRBJ1-2, with D unresolved. Germline CDR1 SGHDN, CDR2 FVKESK. The CDR3 covers 16 residues. Trimming removed 3 bases at V and 2 bases at J, with 16 bases between. The CDR3 loop is CASSHQEGLLNYGYTF. The CDR3 bases are TGTGCCAGCAGCCATCAAGAAGGGCTCCTAAACTATGGCTACACCTTC.

The V and J genes are TRBV12-3 or TRBV12-4 and TRBJ2-7; D call uncertain. Between the trimmed V and J ends, which lost 0 bases and 3 bases, there was a span of 9 bases. The CDR3 sequence is 14 residues long. CDR3: CASSLATVGYEQYF. DNA for the CDR3: TGTGCCAGCAGTTTAGCGACGGTGGGCTACGAGCAGTACTTC.

CDR3 sequence (DNA): TGCGCCAGCAGACTCCCCAGTGGAGAGCAGTACTTC. This gives the protein CASRLPSGEQYF. The chain uses TRBV5-1 and TRBJ2-7; no reliable D call. The germline V and J ends were trimmed by 5 bases and 7 bases, with 13 bases remaining between them. The CDR3 contains 12 residues. Germline V lookup: CDR1 SGHRS, CDR2 YFSETQ.

The chain combines TRBV7-9 with TRBJ1-3, with a weak D call TRBD1 (5 bases). Germline V gives CDR1 SEHNR, CDR2 FQNEAQ (reference sequence). This CDR3 has 16 residues. Trimming left V 1 base short and J 0 bases short, with 10 bases between. CDR3 protein: CASSLGSGVSGNTIYF. The DNA of the CDR3 is TGTGCCAGCAGCTTAGGGTCGGGGGTCTCTGGAAACACCATATATTTT.

The gene calls are TRBV10-3 and TRBJ2-7; 11 bases fit TRBD2. The CDR3 extends over 15 amino acids. V lost 2 bases to trimming and J lost 3 bases; unmatched junction nucleotides: 3. CDR1 is ENHRY, CDR2 SYGVKD, per germline. This chain's CDR3 is CAISEPGLAGYEQYF. CDR3 bases: TGTGCCATCAGTGAGCCCGGACTAGCGGGCTACGAGCAGTACTTC.

The J gene is TRBJ2-7, the V gene TRBV27, with 9 bases fitting TRBD1. The CDR3 has 18 amino acids. Germline loops: CDR1 MNHEY, CDR2 SMNVEV (reference sequence). V shed 5 bases, J shed 5 bases, and the junction held 19 bases outside the gene matches. The DNA of the CDR3 is TGTGCCAGCAGTCTTACTCCCTCCCCGGGACAGGGCTCTAACGAGCAGTACTTC. Translating gives CASSLTPSPGQGSNEQYF.

On this clonotype: One junction end does not reproduce the germline sequence, and a read error may be involved. This chain joins TRBV5-1 and TRBJ2-7; D may be TRBD1 (7 bases). Germline assignment: CDR1 SGHRS and CDR2 YFSETQ. CDR3 size: 14 residues. The CDR3 bases are TGCGCCAGCGGCTCGGGGGACAGTTTAAACGAACAGTACTTC. As protein: CASGSGDSLNEQYF.

The count of this clonotype is one. The gene calls are TRBV12-3 or TRBV12-4 and TRBJ2-7, with 10 positions matching TRBD2. The CDR3 spans 16 residues. V lost 6 bases, J lost 6 bases, and 14 bases stayed unmatched. The chain's CDR3 is CASSPFERGGQGEQYF. In DNA, the CDR3 is TGTGCCAGCAGCCCGTTCGAGCGGGGGGGCCAGGGCGAGCAGTACTTC.

V gene TRBV7-9 combines with J gene TRBJ2-1, with D possibly being TRBD1 or TRBD2 (5 bases each). Germline CDR1 SEHNR, CDR2 FQNEAQ (reference sequence). CDR3 length: 11 residues. V was pared by 11 bases and J by 7 bases, with 12 bases between. Here the CDR3 DNA reads TGTGCCGTTGACGAGGGGAATGAGCAGTTCTTC. Translating gives CAVDEGNEQFF.

The V and J genes are TRBV2 and TRBJ2-7; D gene unclear. Between the trimmed V and J ends, which lost 8 bases and 4 bases, there was a span of 9 bases. CDR1 SNHLY and CDR2 FYNNEI come from the germline V gene. CDR3 length: 11 amino acids. DNA for the CDR3: TGTGCCAGCGATAATTTGTACGAGCAGTACTTC. It codes for CASDNLYEQYF.

The V gene is TRBV20-1, the J gene TRBJ2-1, with 7 bases aligning to TRBD2. CDR1 and CDR2 from the germline V gene are DFQATT and SNEGSKA (reference sequence). The CDR3 sequence is 18 residues long. The ends lost 1 base at V and 4 bases at J; junction bases unmatched: 16. CDR3 sequence reads: CSARGASERLAQYNEQFF. The CDR3 nucleotides are TGCAGTGCTAGAGGTGCATCGGAAAGACTAGCTCAATACAATGAGCAGTTCTTC.

This sequence joins TRBV11-2 and TRBJ2-2; 12 bases match TRBD2. Germline CDR1 SGHAT, CDR2 FQNNGV. J lost 2 bases, V lost 5 bases, and 24 bases had no gene match. This CDR3 spans 23 amino acids. The CDR3 DNA is TGTGCCAGCAGCGAAAGACTAGCGGGAGCTATAACGGGGGTAAACAGAAACACCGGGGAGCTGTTTTTT. Its translation is CASSERLAGAITGVNRNTGELFF.

The chain recombines TRBV27 with TRBJ2-7, with 9 bases identical to TRBD2. V was clipped by 0 bases and J by 4 bases; unmatched bases: 7. Germline assignment: CDR1 MNHEY and CDR2 SMNVEV (reference sequence). The CDR3 is made up of 16 amino acids. CDR3 region: CASSLSNLAGAYEQYF. For the CDR3, the DNA is TGTGCCAGCAGTTTATCCAACTTAGCGGGAGCTTACGAGCAGTACTTC.

This sequence joins TRBV9 and TRBJ2-2; TRBD2 might be the D (5 bases). Trimming cost V 0 bases and J 5 bases, with 23 bases left between them. Germline values: CDR1 SGDLS, CDR2 YYNGEE. The CDR3 sequence is 19 residues long. Here the CDR3 reads CASSVGEYSLGFSTGELFF. Written as DNA, the CDR3 is TGTGCCAGCAGCGTAGGGGAGTACTCCCTAGGGTTTTCAACCGGGGAGCTGTTTTTT.

The V gene is TRBV10-3, the J gene TRBJ1-1, with 7 bases matching TRBD1. Germline V lookup: CDR1 ENHRY, CDR2 SYGVKD. V lost 0 bases and J lost 4; bases outside the gene matches: 5. This CDR3 contains 15 residues. CDR3 region: CAISESGGLVTEAFF. CDR3 DNA: TGTGCCATCAGTGAGTCAGGGGGCTTAGTCACTGAAGCTTTCTTT.

The chain joins TRBV28 to TRBJ2-7; 10 bases fit TRBD2. J lost 1 base, V lost 4 bases, and 7 bases had no gene match. CDR1 and CDR2 from the germline V gene are MDHEN and SYDVKM. This CDR3 spans 16 amino acids. Here the CDR3 DNA reads TGTGCCAGCAGTTGGAACTCACTAGCGGGGTCCTACGAGCAGTACTTC. Translated: CASSWNSLAGSYEQYF.

The V gene is TRBV7-8, the J gene TRBJ1-4; D unclear. The CDR3 loop spans 14 amino acids. Germline V gives CDR1 SGHVS, CDR2 FQNEAQ. V lost 2 bases and J lost 4, with 8 bases in between. This chain's CDR3 is CASSLPSDNEKLFF. The CDR3 DNA follows: TGTGCCAGCAGCTTACCAAGCGATAATGAAAAACTGTTTTTT.

The chain recombines TRBV14 with TRBJ1-1; 7 nucleotides match TRBD1. J was trimmed by 7 bases and V by 0 bases; bases with no gene match: 17. Germline V gene lookup returns CDR1 SGHDN and CDR2 FVKESK. This CDR3 region has 18 residues. The CDR3 DNA follows: TGTGCCAGCAGCCAAGATGTTCTTCGGGACAGTCTAAGAAGTGAAGCTTTCTTT. It codes for CASSQDVLRDSLRSEAFF.

The rearrangement uses TRBV6-2 or TRBV6-3 and TRBJ2-5; D not resolved. The V gene lost 10 bases and the J gene lost 5 bases, with 17 bases spanning the gap. CDR3 length equals 13 residues. Germline CDR1 MNHEY, CDR2 SVGEGT. Here the CDR3 reads CATRRALGETQYF. The CDR3 DNA follows: TGTGCCACCAGGAGAGCCTTGGGGGAGACCCAGTACTTC.

The chain links TRBV6-2 or TRBV6-3 to TRBJ1-5; tentatively, D is TRBD1 (5 bases). CDR1 is MNHEY and CDR2 is SVGEGT in the germline V gene. The CDR3 length is 15 residues. The germline V and J ends were trimmed by 6 bases and 6 bases, with 18 bases remaining between them. CDR3 protein: CASSLGAWASQPQHF. CDR3 in DNA: TGTGCCAGCAGCCTTGGGGCCTGGGCGAGTCAGCCCCAGCATTTT.

This chain connects TRBV7-9 to TRBJ1-1; 7 nucleotides line up with TRBD1. This CDR3 comprises 17 residues. V lost 5 bases to trimming and J lost 3 bases; unmatched junction nucleotides: 15. In germline, CDR1 is SEHNR, CDR2 FQNEAQ (reference sequence). CDR3: CASSRRSQGGKDTEAFF. For the CDR3, the DNA is TGTGCCAGCAGCCGACGATCTCAGGGGGGGAAGGACACTGAAGCTTTCTTT.

This chain joins TRBV27 and TRBJ1-2; 8 bases agree with TRBD1. V lost 7 bases and J lost 8; bases outside the gene matches: 6. Germline CDR1 is MNHEY and CDR2 is SMNVEV (reference sequence). The CDR3 runs to 12 residues. The DNA of the CDR3 is TGTGCCAGCAAAGACAGGGGAGGAGGCTACACCTTC. Amino acids: CASKDRGGGYTF.

The chain has TRBV29-1 and TRBJ2-1; 12 bases agree with TRBD2. In germline, CDR1 is SQVTM, CDR2 ANQGSEA. Unmatched junction bases numbered 11, after V lost 6 bases and J lost 8 bases. The CDR3 consists of 15 residues. Written as DNA, the CDR3 is TGCAGCGTGCCCCGGACTAGCGGGGTACTCGATGAGCAGTTCTTC. Amino acids: CSVPRTSGVLDEQFF.